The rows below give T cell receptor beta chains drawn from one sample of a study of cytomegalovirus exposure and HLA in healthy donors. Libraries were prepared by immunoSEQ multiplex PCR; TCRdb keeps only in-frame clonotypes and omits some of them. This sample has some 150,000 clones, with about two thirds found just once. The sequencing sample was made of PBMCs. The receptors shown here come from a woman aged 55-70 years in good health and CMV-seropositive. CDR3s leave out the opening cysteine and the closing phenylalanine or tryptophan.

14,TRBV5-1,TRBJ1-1,ASSFQPGQGVGEAF
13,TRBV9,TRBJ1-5,ASSVGGNSNQPQH
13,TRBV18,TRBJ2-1,ASSSVIGSYNEQF
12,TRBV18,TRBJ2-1,ASSQATGAGEQF
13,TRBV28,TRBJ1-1,ASSPYRGVNTEAF
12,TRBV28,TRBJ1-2,ASSFSGPDYGYT
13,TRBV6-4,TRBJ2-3,ASSPALAGADTQY
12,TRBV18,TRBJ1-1,ASSREQGNTEAF
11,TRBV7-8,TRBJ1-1,ASSLDRVSGAF
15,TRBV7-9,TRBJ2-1,ASSLSEGARVQHEQF
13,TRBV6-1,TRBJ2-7,ASRADSGLGYEQY
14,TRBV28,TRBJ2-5,ASSPSGSGGLETQY
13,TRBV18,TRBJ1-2,ASSPEGQLSYGYT
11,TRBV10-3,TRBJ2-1,AITARGSNEQF
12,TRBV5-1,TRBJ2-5,ASSLDQGAQTQY
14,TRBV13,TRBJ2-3,ASSPGTIASTDTQY
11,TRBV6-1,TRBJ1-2,ASSESRLPRYT
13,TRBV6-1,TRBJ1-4,ASRTGLATNEKLF
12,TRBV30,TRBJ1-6,AWSPRQGDSPLH
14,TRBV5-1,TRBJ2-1,ASTPGPPSSPSEQF
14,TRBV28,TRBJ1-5,ASSLGVPGQGQPQH
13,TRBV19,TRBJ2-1,ASSIAGGNHNEQF
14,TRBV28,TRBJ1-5,ASSLGPQGYGQPQH
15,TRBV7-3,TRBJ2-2,ASSLTYDTGVTGELF
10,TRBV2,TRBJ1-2,ASSVRQGGYT
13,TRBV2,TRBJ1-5,ASTTEGGGNQPQH
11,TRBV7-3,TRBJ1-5,ASSLGPREPQH
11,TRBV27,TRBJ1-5,ASSLHRSQPQH
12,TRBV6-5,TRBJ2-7,ASSPTGATYEQY
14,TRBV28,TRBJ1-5,ASSLDPREGNQPQH
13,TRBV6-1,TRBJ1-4,ASSEAPGVNEKLF
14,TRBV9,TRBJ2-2,ASSWGTGGGTGELF
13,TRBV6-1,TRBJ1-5,ASSEATQGLTAQH
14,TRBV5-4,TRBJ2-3,ASSLVGTSPTDTQY
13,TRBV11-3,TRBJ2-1,ASSTGLAGVNEQF
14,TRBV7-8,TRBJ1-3,ASSLVVGHSGNTIY
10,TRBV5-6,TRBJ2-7,ASSLSSYEQY
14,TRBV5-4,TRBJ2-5,ASSPPSGGRTETQY
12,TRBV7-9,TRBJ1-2,ASSLGQGEGGYT
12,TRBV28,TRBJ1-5,ASSSTPRDQPQH
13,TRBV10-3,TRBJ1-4,AIREGGSTNEKLF
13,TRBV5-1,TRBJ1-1,ASSITGRRDTEAF
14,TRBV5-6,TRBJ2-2,ASSLPGQGDTGELF
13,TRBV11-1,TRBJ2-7,ASSLVAGEYYEQY
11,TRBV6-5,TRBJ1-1,ASSEAFPFIAF
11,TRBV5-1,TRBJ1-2,ASSFNSDYGYT
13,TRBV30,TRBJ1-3,AWSVRRTSGNTIY
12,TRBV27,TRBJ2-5,ASSARTGLETQY
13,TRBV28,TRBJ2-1,ASSLGLAGNNEQF
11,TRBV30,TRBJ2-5,AWSTQLQETQY
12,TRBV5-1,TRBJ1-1,ASSLDTRATEAF
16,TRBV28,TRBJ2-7,ASSFSTLRGTLLWEQY